The rows below give T cell receptor beta chains drawn from one sample of a study of blood T cell repertoires in COVID-19. The table came from immunoSEQ multiplex PCR; TCRdb's copy has only in-frame clones and leaves some out. The sample carries around 300,000 clones, more than 75% recorded once. Sequencing was done on a sample of peripheral blood. These receptors came from a woman aged 45-65 years with active or convalescent COVID-19. Each CDR3 is given with its conserved first and last residue. The D gene is left open where the match is weak. Clone size is stated in some rows and not others, as once, few, many or a class when expanded.

V: TRBV18
D: -
J: TRBJ2-7
size: -
DNA: TGTGCCAGCTCACCAACACCTGACTACGAGCAGTACTTC
CDR3: CASSPTPDYEQYF

V: TRBV18
D: -
J: TRBJ1-1
size: -
DNA: TGTGCCAGCTCACCATCGGGGGGAGGGACTGAAGCTTTCTTT
CDR3: CASSPSGGGTEAFF

V: TRBV30
D: -
J: TRBJ1-1
size: -
DNA: TGTGCCTGGGCAGGTGTCCTGAACACTGAAGCTTTCTTT
CDR3: CAWAGVLNTEAFF

V: TRBV5-5
D: TRBD1
J: TRBJ1-6
size: -
DNA: TGTGCCAGCAGACCGACAGGGTACTATAATTCACCCCTCCACTTT
CDR3: CASRPTGYYNSPLHF

V: TRBV7-9
D: -
J: TRBJ2-7
size: -
DNA: TGTGCCAGCAGCTTAGGCCAGAACAGGGTTGACGAGCAGTACTTC
CDR3: CASSLGQNRVDEQYF

V: TRBV28
D: -
J: TRBJ1-5
size: -
DNA: TGTGCCAGCATCCCTTCCCCCGATCAGCCCCAGCATTTT
CDR3: CASIPSPDQPQHF

V: TRBV15
D: -
J: TRBJ2-5
size: -
DNA: TGTGCCACCAGCAGTTTCCGGGGGGCAGAGACCCAGTACTTC
CDR3: CATSSFRGAETQYF

V: TRBV28
D: TRBD1
J: TRBJ1-6
size: -
DNA: TGTGCCAGCAGTGATGACAGGGGGCCGGGGCGTAATTCACCCCTCCACTTT
CDR3: CASSDDRGPGRNSPLHF

V: TRBV5-1
D: -
J: TRBJ1-3
size: -
DNA: TGCGCCAGCAGTTATGATCAGGGTATCGGAAACACCATATATTTT
CDR3: CASSYDQGIGNTIYF

V: TRBV2
D: -
J: TRBJ1-6
size: few
DNA: TGTGCCAGCAGTCCGATGGGGGAGGGTAATTCACCCCTCCACTTT
CDR3: CASSPMGEGNSPLHF

V: TRBV18
D: -
J: TRBJ1-5
size: -
DNA: TGTGCCAGCTCACCCACGACAGGTTATAGCAATCAGCCCCAGCATTTT
CDR3: CASSPTTGYSNQPQHF

V: TRBV3-1/TRBV3-2
D: TRBD1
J: TRBJ2-7
size: -
DNA: TGTGCCAGCAGCCGAGAACAGGGGTTGCACGAGCAGTACTTC
CDR3: CASSREQGLHEQYF

V: TRBV5-1
D: TRBD1
J: TRBJ1-6
size: -
DNA: TGCGCCAGCAGCCAATTAGGACAGGGAGGGACACCCCTCCACTTT
CDR3: CASSQLGQGGTPLHF

V: TRBV3-1/TRBV3-2
D: TRBD1
J: TRBJ1-5
size: few
DNA: TGTGCCAGCAGCCAGGCGGGACAGGGTGATCAGCCCCAGCATTTT
CDR3: CASSQAGQGDQPQHF

V: TRBV6-2/TRBV6-3
D: TRBD1
J: TRBJ1-1
size: -
DNA: TGTGCCAGCAGTTACAGCCCACAGGGGTTGAACACTGAAGCTTTCTTT
CDR3: CASSYSPQGLNTEAFF

V: TRBV6-2/TRBV6-3
D: -
J: TRBJ1-4
size: -
DNA: TGTGCCAGCAGCCGTCCAAAAACTAATGAAAAACTGTTTTTT
CDR3: CASSRPKTNEKLFF

V: TRBV27
D: -
J: TRBJ2-7
size: -
DNA: TGTGCCAGCAGTCTTGGAACCTTCGGGACATTGAACGAGCAGTACTTC
CDR3: CASSLGTFGTLNEQYF

V: TRBV6-5
D: TRBD1
J: TRBJ1-1
size: -
DNA: TGTGCCAGCAGCCAATACAGGGGGCATTTCACTGAAGCTTTCTTT
CDR3: CASSQYRGHFTEAFF

V: TRBV6-2/TRBV6-3
D: -
J: TRBJ2-3
size: -
DNA: TGTGCCAGCAGTTCTGGGGGGGGGCGGACAGATACGCAGTATTTT
CDR3: CASSSGGGRTDTQYF

V: TRBV9
D: -
J: TRBJ2-3
size: -
DNA: TGTGCCAGCAGCGTAGATAGGGGGACGATAAATACGCAGTATTTT
CDR3: CASSVDRGTINTQYF

V: TRBV6-2/TRBV6-3
D: -
J: TRBJ1-1
size: -
DNA: TGTGCCAGCAGTCCCACTTCGGACACTGAAGCTTTCTTT
CDR3: CASSPTSDTEAFF

V: TRBV2
D: -
J: TRBJ1-4
size: -
DNA: TGTGCCAGCAGTCCCTTGGCAGGGGCTAATGAAAAACTGTTTTTT
CDR3: CASSPLAGANEKLFF

V: TRBV19
D: -
J: TRBJ1-2
size: -
DNA: TGTGCCAGTTACGACAGGTTCTATGGCTACACCTTC
CDR3: CASYDRFYGYTF

V: TRBV18
D: TRBD2
J: TRBJ2-7
size: -
DNA: TGTGCCAGCTCACTCGGACTAGCGGGAGCTGAGCAGTACTTC
CDR3: CASSLGLAGAEQYF

V: TRBV7-5
D: -
J: TRBJ2-3
size: -
DNA: TGTGCCAGATCCGGGAGGGCAGATACGCAGTATTTT
CDR3: CARSGRADTQYF

V: TRBV19
D: -
J: TRBJ1-2
size: -
DNA: TGTGCCAGTAGTATGTTGGCCTTCTATGGCTACACCTTC
CDR3: CASSMLAFYGYTF

V: TRBV4-3
D: TRBD2
J: TRBJ2-7
size: -
DNA: TGCGCCAGCAGCCCAGGGACTAGCGGGGGCCTCTCCTACGAGCAGTACTTC
CDR3: CASSPGTSGGLSYEQYF

V: TRBV6-5
D: -
J: TRBJ1-1
size: few
DNA: TGTGCCAGCAGCGGCCGACCGGGACACAAAACTGAAGCTTTCTTT
CDR3: CASSGRPGHKTEAFF

V: TRBV4-3
D: TRBD2
J: TRBJ2-7
size: -
DNA: TGCGCCAGCAGCCAAGATACTAGGGTTGGAGGCGGGAGTTACGAGCAGTACTTC
CDR3: CASSQDTRVGGGSYEQYF

V: TRBV27
D: TRBD1
J: TRBJ1-6
size: -
DNA: TGTGCCAGCAGTTTATCAGGAACAGGGGATTCACCCCTCCACTTT
CDR3: CASSLSGTGDSPLHF

V: TRBV7-2
D: -
J: TRBJ1-5
size: -
DNA: TGTGCCAGCAGCTTAGGGAGGGAATCTCAGCCCCAGCATTTT
CDR3: CASSLGRESQPQHF

V: TRBV11-2
D: TRBD2
J: TRBJ2-5
size: -
DNA: TGTGCCAGCAGCTCGACGGTTGGGACTAGCTCGGTCGGAGAGACCCAGTACTTC
CDR3: CASSSTVGTSSVGETQYF

V: TRBV7-6
D: -
J: TRBJ2-1
size: once
DNA: TGTGCCAGCAGCTTAAGGCAGGGTATGCAAAATGAGCAGTTCTTC
CDR3: CASSLRQGMQNEQFF

V: TRBV21-1
D: -
J: TRBJ1-1
size: -
DNA: TGTGCCAGCGGGAGACAGGGGGCTCGAGTCACTGAAGCTTTCTTT
CDR3: CASGRQGARVTEAFF

V: TRBV12-5
D: -
J: TRBJ2-6
size: -
DNA: TGTGCTAGCCACGGTGGCGGATCTGGGGCCAACGTCCTGACTTTC
CDR3: CASHGGGSGANVLTF

V: TRBV28
D: -
J: TRBJ1-5
size: -
DNA: TGTGCCAGCAGCCGAGGTTGGGCCCAGCATTTT
CDR3: CASSRGWAQHF

V: TRBV10-3
D: -
J: TRBJ1-1
size: -
DNA: TGTGCCATCAGTTGGAGACAGGTTAACGAAAGGGGCACTGAAGCTTTCTTT
CDR3: CAISWRQVNERGTEAFF

V: TRBV19
D: -
J: TRBJ1-6
size: -
DNA: TGTGCCAGTAGTCCCGAGGGATTCGGTAATTCACCCCTCCACTTT
CDR3: CASSPEGFGNSPLHF

V: TRBV6-1
D: TRBD1
J: TRBJ2-3
size: -
DNA: TGTGCCAGCAGTGAGGGACAGGGGAGCACAGATACGCAGTATTTT
CDR3: CASSEGQGSTDTQYF

V: TRBV24-1
D: -
J: TRBJ1-5
size: -
DNA: TGTGCCCCAGGGGTCACCCCGGCGGAACAGCCCCAGCATTTT
CDR3: CAPGVTPAEQPQHF

V: TRBV9
D: -
J: TRBJ2-7
size: -
DNA: TGTGCCAGCAGCGTAGAACCCCAGGGGAGTTGGTACGAGCAGTACTTC
CDR3: CASSVEPQGSWYEQYF

V: TRBV7-3
D: -
J: TRBJ2-1
size: -
DNA: TGTGCCAGCAGCTTAGGGGGGTACGGAACGAGCTCCTACAATGAGCAGTTCTTC
CDR3: CASSLGGYGTSSYNEQFF

V: TRBV6-6
D: -
J: TRBJ1-3
size: -
DNA: TGTGCCAGCAGTTACACGGGACTCCGAAACACCATATATTTT
CDR3: CASSYTGLRNTIYF

V: TRBV24-1
D: -
J: TRBJ1-2
size: few
DNA: TGTGCCACCGATTGGAGGGAGGGAGAAAATGGCTACACCTTC
CDR3: CATDWREGENGYTF

V: TRBV27
D: -
J: TRBJ2-7
size: -
DNA: TGTGCCAGCAGTTCCCTTTACGAGCAGTACTTC
CDR3: CASSSLYEQYF

V: TRBV19
D: TRBD1
J: TRBJ1-6
size: -
DNA: TGTGCCAGTACGACGGGACAGGGGATCAATTCACCCCTCCACTTT
CDR3: CASTTGQGINSPLHF

V: TRBV9
D: -
J: TRBJ2-1
size: -
DNA: TGTGCCAGCAGCGAGGGGGTCTTCAATGAGCAGTTCTTC
CDR3: CASSEGVFNEQFF

V: TRBV6-5
D: -
J: TRBJ1-5
size: -
DNA: TGTGCCAGCAGGAATGGGCAGAATCAGCCCCAGCATTTT
CDR3: CASRNGQNQPQHF

V: TRBV28
D: -
J: TRBJ1-1
size: -
DNA: TGTGCCAGCAGCCCCCAGGGGACATATCAATACACTGAAGCTTTCTTT
CDR3: CASSPQGTYQYTEAFF

V: TRBV12-3/TRBV12-4
D: -
J: TRBJ1-2
size: -
DNA: TGTGCCAGCAGTTTTGGACAGTATGGCTACACCTTC
CDR3: CASSFGQYGYTF

V: TRBV2
D: TRBD1
J: TRBJ1-2
size: -
DNA: TGTGCCAGCAGTGGACAGGGACTCGCCTATGGCTACACCTTC
CDR3: CASSGQGLAYGYTF

V: TRBV7-8
D: TRBD2
J: TRBJ2-7
size: -
DNA: TGTGCCAGCAGCCCGACTAGCGGGAGCTCCTACGAGCAGTACTTC
CDR3: CASSPTSGSSYEQYF

V: TRBV6-5
D: -
J: TRBJ2-4
size: -
DNA: TGTGCCAGCAAACCCCTTCCGGGAATACTGTACTTC
CDR3: CASKPLPGILYF

V: TRBV14
D: -
J: TRBJ1-1
size: -
DNA: TGTGCCAGCAGCCAGGAGGCGAACACTGAAGCTTTCTTT
CDR3: CASSQEANTEAFF

V: TRBV15
D: -
J: TRBJ1-2
size: once
DNA: TGTGCCACCAGCAGAGTAGGAGGGATTGACGGCTACACCTTC
CDR3: CATSRVGGIDGYTF